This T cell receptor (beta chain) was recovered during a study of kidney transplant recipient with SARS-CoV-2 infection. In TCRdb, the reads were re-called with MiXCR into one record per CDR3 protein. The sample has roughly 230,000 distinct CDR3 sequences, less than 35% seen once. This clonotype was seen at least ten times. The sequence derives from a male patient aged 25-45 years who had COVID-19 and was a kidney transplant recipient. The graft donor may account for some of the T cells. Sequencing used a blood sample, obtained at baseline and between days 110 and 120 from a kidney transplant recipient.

The CDR3 region has the DNA TGTGCCAGCAGCTTAACGTCGAGGGATCCCTATAATTCACCCCTCCACTTT. As protein: CASSLTSRDPYNSPLHF. This rearrangement joins TRBV5-4 to TRBJ1-6; D unresolved. Between the trimmed V and J ends, which lost 2 bases and 2 bases, there was a span of 14 bases. The CDR3 has 17 amino acids. Germline assignment: CDR1 SGHNT and CDR2 YYREEE (reference sequence).